The next 9 T cell receptor beta chains were all read from a single sample in a study of blood T cell repertoires in COVID-19. Measured with immunoSEQ multiplex PCR; TCRdb has only the in-frame clones, and not every one. This sample yields a few hundred thousand clones, of which just under 85% are seen a single time; less than 4.5% belongs to the top ten. The sequenced material came from peripheral blood. The receptors were sampled from a woman in her forties or fifties with active or convalescent COVID-19.

The count of this clone is one. The chain is built from TRBV9 and TRBJ1-2; no clear D. The CDR3 has 13 amino acids. Germline CDR1 reads SGDLS; CDR2 reads YYNGEE. The germline V and J ends were trimmed by 4 bases and 6 bases, with 13 bases remaining between them. The CDR3 DNA reads as TGTGCCAGCAGCTATGGGGTCGGGAATGGCTACACCTTC. It is translated as CASSYGVGNGYTF. Filled out from reference TRBV9 and TRBJ1-2, the complete variable domain reads DSGVTQTPKHLITATGQRVTLRCSPRSGDLSVYWYQQSLDQGLQFLIQYYNGEERAKGNILERFSAQQFPDLHSELNLSSLELGDSALYFCASSYGVGNGYTFGSGTRLTVV.

This clone was picked up a small number of times. The chain carries TRBV2 and TRBJ2-7; TRBD2 matches 9 bases. The V gene end was trimmed by 10 bases and the J gene end by 7 bases; junction bases not matched to a gene: 11. CDR1 and CDR2 from the germline V gene are SNHLY and FYNNEI. This CDR3 spans 13 amino acids. In nucleotides, the CDR3 is TGTGCCAACGGGGCTAGCGGGACCTGGGAGCAGTACTTC. This encodes CANGASGTWEQYF.

This clone was detected once. V usage is TRBV5-8 and J usage is TRBJ2-1, with TRBD2 identical over 14 bases. CDR3 length equals 20 residues. The J segment lost 2 bases and the V segment lost 3 bases, leaving 13 bases of the junction unmatched. Germline V gene lookup returns CDR1 SGHTS and CDR2 YDEGEE. DNA of the CDR3: TGTGCCAGCAGCTCGTTCGGACTAGCGGGAGGTGGGGGGGCCTACAATGAGCAGTTCTTC. Protein: CASSSFGLAGGGGAYNEQFF. The variable domain in full, with the rest retrieved from reference TRBV5-8 and TRBJ2-1, is EAGVTQSPTHLIKTRGQQATLRCSPISGHTSVYWYQQALGLGLQFLLWYDEGEERNRGNFPPRFSGRQFPNYSSELNVNALELEDSALYLCASSSFGLAGGGGAYNEQFFGPGTRLTVL.

The CDR3 reads CASSPLRVIIPTEAFF. CDR3 sequence (DNA): TGTGCCAGCAGCCCGTTGAGGGTGATCATACCCACTGAAGCTTTCTTT. The V and J genes are TRBV7-2 and TRBJ1-1; D is unresolved. Germline CDR1 is SGHTA and CDR2 is FQGNSA. The CDR3 covers 16 residues. The V end lost 5 bases, the J end lost 4 bases, and 20 bases lay between the germline ends.

This clone occurred once. The rearrangement uses TRBV2 and TRBJ2-3, with D unclear. Germline V lookup: CDR1 SNHLY, CDR2 FYNNEI. Trimming removed 3 bases at V and 3 bases at J, with 7 bases between. The CDR3 has 13 residues. The CDR3 loop reads CASSESRTDTQYF. CDR3 nucleotides: TGTGCCAGCAGTGAGAGCCGGACAGATACGCAGTATTTT.

The rearrangement links TRBV28 to TRBJ1-1; 9 nucleotides align to TRBD1. The germline V gene has CDR1 MDHEN and CDR2 SYDVKM. The length of the CDR3 is 15 residues. Trimming at V came to 6 bases and at J to 0 bases, leaving 5 bases not matched to a gene. CDR3 bases: TGTGCCAGCAGACGGACAGGGGTGATGAACACTGAAGCTTTCTTT. It translates to CASRRTGVMNTEAFF. Drawing the rest from reference TRBV28 and TRBJ1-1, the complete variable domain is DVKVTQSSRYLVKRTGEKVFLECVQDMDHENMFWYRQDPGLGLRLIYFSYDVKMKEKGDIPEGYSVSREKKERFSLILESASTNQTSMYLCASRRTGVMNTEAFFGQGTRLTVV.

Note on this clone: Possible read error: a much larger clone is one base away. This chain links TRBV11-1 with TRBJ2-1, with D unresolved. In germline, CDR1 is SGHAT, CDR2 FQDESV (reference sequence). This CDR3 is 11 amino acids long. The V gene lost 4 bases and the J gene lost 6 bases, with 4 bases spanning the gap. CDR3 in DNA: TGTGCCAGCAGCTCTTCCAATGAGCAGTTCTTC. Its translation is CASSSSNEQFF.

This rearrangement joins TRBV4-2 to TRBJ1-1, with no clear D. V dropped 1 base and J dropped 11 bases, with 8 bases sitting between them. The CDR3 sequence is 11 residues long. Germline V gene data show CDR1 as LGHNA and CDR2 as YNFKEQ. CDR3 in amino acids: CASSQGSMAFF. In nucleotides, the CDR3 is TGTGCCAGCAGCCAAGGTTCCATGGCTTTCTTT.

The chain uses TRBV18 and TRBJ2-7, with D unresolved. The CDR3 spans 12 residues. Trimming shortened V by 3 bases and J by 5 bases, and 8 bases separated the two germline ends. Looked up from germline, CDR1 is KGHSH and CDR2 is LQKENI. The CDR3 region is CASSPHRDEQYF. The CDR3 DNA reads as TGTGCCAGCTCACCGCACCGGGACGAGCAGTACTTC.